Listed here are 14 T cell receptor beta chains from one sample, sequenced in a study of CD8+CD57+ T cells in acquired aplastic anemia. Those patients picked for sequencing had displayed CD8+CD57+ cell expansion on flow cytometry. Genomic DNA, serving as template, underwent TCR beta VDJ and CDR3 profiling. MiXCR was run by TCRdb on the reads, yielding one entry per CDR3 protein. The sample consists of 310,000 or so distinct CDR3 sequences, 56% of them appearing once. The sample was sorted CD4+, CD8+, or CD8+CD57+ T cells (not recorded which) from PBMCs. Receptor source: a human donor with aplastic anemia.

This chain uses TRBV29-1 with TRBJ2-1; D assignment may be TRBD1 or TRBD2 (5 bases each). The CDR3 covers 10 residues. Per germline, CDR1 SQVTM and CDR2 ANQGSEA. V lost 8 bases and J lost 9, with 11 bases in between. CDR3 nucleotide sequence: TGCAGCTCTCTCGGGGCTGAGCAGTTCTTC. Its translation: CSSLGAEQFF.

The CDR3, as DNA: TGCGCCAGCAGCTTGTCGGCAGGGGGCAGGGAAAACTATGGCTACACCTTC. It encodes CASSLSAGGRENYGYTF. The rearrangement links TRBV5-1 to TRBJ1-2; 8 bases are shared with TRBD1. With V trimmed by 1 base and J by 2 bases, 10 bases remained unmatched. This CDR3 is 17 amino acids long. Germline V gives CDR1 SGHRS, CDR2 YFSETQ. Variable domain in full (rest from reference TRBV5-1 and TRBJ1-2): KAGVTQTPRYLIKTRGQQVTLSCSPISGHRSVSWYQQTPGQGLQFLFEYFSETQRNKGNFPGRFSGRQFSNSRSEMNVSTLELGDSALYLCASSLSAGGRENYGYTFGSGTRLTVV.

CDR3 bases: TGTGCCAGTAGTGCGGACAGTCAAGAGACCCAGTACTTC. It yields the protein CASSADSQETQYF. V usage is TRBV19 and J usage is TRBJ2-5; D is perhaps TRBD1 (6 bases). V was shortened by 5 bases and J by 2 bases, with 9 bases between the two germline ends. The germline gives CDR1 LNHDA, CDR2 SQIVND (reference sequence). The CDR3 is 13 amino acids.

The chain carries TRBV15 and TRBJ2-3, with TRBD1 as a possible D gene (5 bases). With 1 base removed from V and 2 bases from J, the gap between germline ends came to 10 bases. Germline-derived CDR1 and CDR2 are LNHNV and YYDKDF (reference sequence). The CDR3 loop spans 15 amino acids. CDR3 in DNA: TGTGCCACCAGCAGAGTCAGGGTTCTCACAGATACGCAGTATTTT. Amino acid sequence: CATSRVRVLTDTQYF.

This chain links TRBV20-1 with TRBJ1-2, with a possible D match to TRBD1 (5 bases). The CDR3 runs to 17 residues. Germline V CDR1 and CDR2: DFQATT, SNEGSKA (reference sequence). V lost 0 bases, J lost 5 bases, and 22 bases lay in between. The CDR3 loop is CSARDLSQRDGTYGYTF. Here the CDR3 DNA reads TGCAGTGCTAGAGATTTAAGCCAAAGGGACGGGACTTATGGCTACACCTTC.

The V gene is TRBV6-6, the J gene TRBJ2-6; D not certain. The length of the CDR3 is 14 residues. V lost 4 bases and J lost 4, with 8 bases in between. The germline CDR1 and CDR2 sequences are MNHNY and SVGAGI (reference sequence). The CDR3 nucleotides read TGTGCCAGCAGTTCAGCGCCAGGGGCCAACGTCCTGACTTTC. Translation gives CASSSAPGANVLTF.

The chain has TRBV19 and TRBJ2-3, with 7 positions matching TRBD2. The CDR3 has 14 amino acids. The J segment lost 6 bases and the V segment lost 7 bases, leaving 10 bases of the junction unmatched. Germline V gene lookup returns CDR1 LNHDA and CDR2 SQIVND (reference sequence). The CDR3 here is CASMPRGVGDTQYF. CDR3 in DNA: TGTGCCAGTATGCCCCGGGGGGTTGGGGATACGCAGTATTTT. Filled out from reference TRBV19 and TRBJ2-3, the complete variable domain reads DGGITQSPKYLFRKEGQNVTLSCEQNLNHDAMYWYRQDPGQGLRLIYYSQIVNDFQKGDIAEGYSVSREKKESFPLTVTSAQKNPTAFYLCASMPRGVGDTQYFGPGTRLTVL.

This clonotype has just one count. The chain combines TRBV7-8 with TRBJ1-2, with D uncertain. Trimming cost V 4 bases and J 7 bases, with 16 bases left between them. The CDR3 totals 14 residues. The germline gives CDR1 SGHVS, CDR2 FQNEAQ. In DNA form, the CDR3 reads TGTGCCAGCAGCTCCAACCCCAATTTGGTTGGCTACACCTTC. Amino acids: CASSSNPNLVGYTF.

The chain employs TRBV15 and TRBJ2-2, with D uncertain. The V and J ends lost 1 base and 4 bases respectively, with 10 bases between them. Germline CDR1 is LNHNV and CDR2 is YYDKDF (reference sequence). The CDR3 is made up of 15 amino acids. The CDR3 region is CATSRAAVVTGELFF. CDR3 sequence (DNA): TGTGCCACCAGCAGAGCGGCAGTCGTCACCGGGGAGCTGTTTTTT.

V gene TRBV29-1 combines with J gene TRBJ2-7, with 7 nucleotides matching TRBD1. J gave up 3 bases and V 3 bases, and 5 bases lay outside the gene matches. Per germline, CDR1 SQVTM and CDR2 ANQGSEA. The CDR3 covers 13 residues. CDR3 nucleotide sequence: TGCAGCGTTGATAGGGGGCAAGTCTACGAGCAGTACTTC. It specifies CSVDRGQVYEQYF.

In this sample, this clonotype turned up a few times. The chain joins TRBV27 to TRBJ1-4, with a possible D match to TRBD1 (6 bases). Trimming stripped 3 bases from V and 5 bases from J, with 19 bases between. The CDR3 sequence is 17 residues long. Germline V gives CDR1 MNHEY, CDR2 SMNVEV (reference sequence). CDR3 DNA sequence: TGTGCCAGCAGTTTGTCGGGTACGGGGGCTAGCAATGAAAAACTGTTTTTT. Its translation is CASSLSGTGASNEKLFF.

This sequence joins TRBV12-5 and TRBJ2-1, with 7 bases fitting TRBD2. Germline CDR1 reads LGHNT; CDR2 reads FRNRAP. The CDR3 runs to 14 residues. The junction had 3 bases not matched to a gene; V was cut back by 0 bases and J by 7 bases. CDR3 DNA sequence: TGTGCTAGTGGTTTGGTACTGGGGGGGAATGAGCAGTTCTTC. Translation: CASGLVLGGNEQFF.

This chain links TRBV12-3 or TRBV12-4 with TRBJ2-7; D might be TRBD1 (6 bases). This CDR3 region has 14 residues. V was cut by 3 bases and J by 4 bases, with 13 bases left in between. CDR3 sequence reads: CASSFAGTFYEQYF. The CDR3 bases are TGTGCCAGCAGTTTCGCCGGGACATTTTACGAGCAGTACTTC.

This chain uses TRBV12-3 or TRBV12-4 with TRBJ2-6; unclear D gene. Trimming removed 6 bases at V and 2 bases at J, with 8 bases between. The CDR3 loop spans 14 amino acids. The CDR3 DNA reads TGTGCCAGCAGGCCGGGCACTGGGGCCAACGTCCTGACTTTC. It codes for CASRPGTGANVLTF.